This TCR beta chain was sequenced for a study of CD8 T cells in ankylosing spondylitis. Study-level findings and limits: What seemed typical of ankylosing spondylitis blood was a TCR beta motif built from several highly homologous variants. CD8+ by phenotype, disease-linked clones were relatively rare in peripheral blood. Past research had described some motif variants in reactive arthritis synovial fluid and blood.

With regard to this clonotype: As yet, its antigen is unknown.

Each TCR beta library was made by quantitative 5'-RACE that incorporated molecular barcodes. Via MiXCR, TCRdb re-called the 5' RACE reads, giving one row per CDR3 protein. Of 700,000 to 1,000,000 distinct CDR3 sequences in the sample, 12% were seen once. This receptor was identified in a male donor with ankylosing spondylitis. The sequencing input was blood, either unsorted or a sorted T cell fraction (not recorded which).

The CDR3 DNA follows: TGTGCCAGCACTTCGTACAGGGGGCGAGAGGAGACCCAGTACTTC. Translated, it gives CASTSYRGREETQYF. The rearrangement uses TRBV6-2 or TRBV6-3 and TRBJ2-5, with 9 bases fitting TRBD1. The CDR3 extends over 15 amino acids. Unmatched junction bases numbered 11, after V lost 7 bases and J lost 5 bases. The V gene's germline CDR1 is MNHEY and CDR2 SVGEGT.